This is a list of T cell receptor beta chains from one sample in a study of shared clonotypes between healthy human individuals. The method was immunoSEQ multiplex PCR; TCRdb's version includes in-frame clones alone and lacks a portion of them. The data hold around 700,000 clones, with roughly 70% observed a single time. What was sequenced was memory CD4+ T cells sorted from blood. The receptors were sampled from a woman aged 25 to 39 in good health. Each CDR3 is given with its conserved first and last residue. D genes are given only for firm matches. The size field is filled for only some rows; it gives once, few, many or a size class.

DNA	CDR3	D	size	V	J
TGTGCCAGCAGAGGCCGTGGCGGAACCGGGGAGCTGTTTTTT	CASRGRGGTGELFF	NA	NA	TRBV2	TRBJ2-2
TGTGCCAGCAGCTCTATGTCGGGCACCGGGGAGCTGTTTTTT	CASSSMSGTGELFF	NA	many	TRBV7-9	TRBJ2-2
TGTGCCTGGAGTGTCGGGGACAGCTATCAGCCCCAGCATTTT	CAWSVGDSYQPQHF	TRBD1	once	TRBV30	TRBJ1-5
TGTGCCAGCAGCCGGGGGGAACTAGCGGGAGCCTCTTACTACGAGCAGTACTTC	CASSRGELAGASYYEQYF	TRBD2	NA	TRBV4-2	TRBJ2-7
TGCGCCAGCAGCTTGGGGCTAGCGGGAGACGCCTACAATGAGCAGTTCTTC	CASSLGLAGDAYNEQFF	TRBD2	few	TRBV5-1	TRBJ2-1
TGTGCCACCAGCAGAGATGGTGGCCAGCAGTTCTTC	CATSRDGGQQFF	NA	NA	TRBV15	TRBJ2-1
TGTGCCAGCAGCTCGCTAGCGCCATCCTACGAGCAGTACTTC	CASSSLAPSYEQYF	NA	NA	TRBV7-2	TRBJ2-7
TGCAGCGTTGCCCATCAAGGACCTGGAAACACCATATATTTT	CSVAHQGPGNTIYF	NA	NA	TRBV29-1	TRBJ1-3
TGTGCCAGCAGCTTGGGGGTTACCTCCACAGATACGCAGTATTTT	CASSLGVTSTDTQYF	NA	few	TRBV7-3	TRBJ2-3
TGCGCCAGCAGCCAAGATAGAAGAGGCACAGATACGCAGTATTTT	CASSQDRRGTDTQYF	NA	NA	TRBV4-1	TRBJ2-3
TGTGCCAGCAGCCCCTCCTCTAGCGGACCTCGCTACGAGCAGTACTTC	CASSPSSSGPRYEQYF	TRBD2	NA	TRBV7-2	TRBJ2-7
TGTGCCAGCAGCTTGCAGCTCTACTCTGGAAACACCATATATTTT	CASSLQLYSGNTIYF	NA	NA	TRBV5-6	TRBJ1-3
TGTGCCAGTAGCGGAACAGGGGGCAGTCAGCCCCAGCATTTT	CASSGTGGSQPQHF	TRBD1	NA	TRBV19	TRBJ1-5
TGCGCCAGCAGTGAGTCTCCAGCGGCTACCCAAGAGACCCAGTACTTC	CASSESPAATQETQYF	NA	NA	TRBV10-1	TRBJ2-5
TGCGCCAGCAGCTTGTTGTCAGGGACTAATGAAAAACTGTTTTTT	CASSLLSGTNEKLFF	NA	few	TRBV5-1	TRBJ1-4
TGCGCCAGCAGCATGGACAGCTCTGGAAACACCATATATTTT	CASSMDSSGNTIYF	NA	few	TRBV5-1	TRBJ1-3
TGCGCCAGCAACGCGAAAGGGGGTACCACAGATACGCAGTATTTT	CASNAKGGTTDTQYF	NA	once	TRBV10-2	TRBJ2-3
TGTGCCAGCAGGCCGGTACAGGGAAACTATGGCTACACCTTC	CASRPVQGNYGYTF	NA	NA	TRBV2	TRBJ1-2
TGCAGCGCCGGACTAGCTCCTTCTCGGGAGCAGTACTTC	CSAGLAPSREQYF	TRBD2	NA	TRBV29-1	TRBJ2-5
TGTGCCACCTTAACGTACTCCTACGAGCAGTACTTC	CATLTYSYEQYF	NA	NA	TRBV28	TRBJ2-7
TGCGCCAGCAGGCTCGGGCCAAGGCGGCGAGCCGAATACAATGAGCAGTTCTTC	CASRLGPRRRAEYNEQFF	NA	NA	TRBV5-1	TRBJ2-1
TGTGCCAGCAGACGCATGTTGAACACCGGGGAGCTGTTTTTT	CASRRMLNTGELFF	NA	NA	TRBV7-2	TRBJ2-2
TGTGCCTGGATTAACTACAACACTGAAGCTTTCTTT	CAWINYNTEAFF	NA	NA	TRBV30	TRBJ1-1
TGCGCCAGCAGCTTGGGCGACAGGGATAATGAAAAACTGTTTTTT	CASSLGDRDNEKLFF	TRBD1	many	TRBV5-1	TRBJ1-4
TGTGCCAGCAGCCTCGGGACTAGCGGGCCCAACTACGAGCAGTACTTC	CASSLGTSGPNYEQYF	TRBD2	NA	TRBV11-1	TRBJ2-7
TGTGCCAGCAGCTTAGATCGGACTAGCGAGGAGCAGTTCTTC	CASSLDRTSEEQFF	TRBD2	NA	TRBV11-2	TRBJ2-1
TGTGCCAGCAGCTTAGTGCCAGGGGCGAAGGTATACGAGCAGTACTTC	CASSLVPGAKVYEQYF	NA	NA	TRBV7-6	TRBJ2-7
TGCGCCAGCAGCCAAGAAGAAGGTAGCGGGACTCAAGAGACCCAGTACTTC	CASSQEEGSGTQETQYF	TRBD2	NA	TRBV4-1	TRBJ2-5
TGTGCCACCAGCAGTGGACAGGCATCTAATGAAAAACTGTTTTTT	CATSSGQASNEKLFF	TRBD1	few	TRBV15	TRBJ1-4
TGTGCCAGCAGCACCCCCCCGGGCCTGGGGGGAGAGACCCAGTACTTC	CASSTPPGLGGETQYF	NA	once	TRBV7-9	TRBJ2-5
TGCGCCAGCAGCCCAGGGACCGCAACTGGTGAGCAGTACTTC	CASSPGTATGEQYF	NA	NA	TRBV5-1	TRBJ2-5
TGCACCAGCAGCCGACTAGCGGCTAAGGGAAACATTCAGTACTTC	CTSSRLAAKGNIQYF	NA	NA	TRBV1	TRBJ2-4
TGTGCCAGCACCCCGGGGGGGGGATATGGCTACACCTTC	CASTPGGGYGYTF	NA	NA	TRBV7-2	TRBJ1-2
TGTGCCAGCAGCTTTGAAGCTTTCTTT	CASSFEAFF	NA	NA	TRBV5-7	TRBJ1-1
TGTGCCAGCAGCTTGGTGGATTGGGGGGTAGCCAAAAACATTCAGTACTTC	CASSLVDWGVAKNIQYF	NA	NA	TRBV5-8	TRBJ2-4
TGTGCCAGCTCACCACCGGAAGGGAGAGTTTGGGGAAAGCAGTTCTTC	CASSPPEGRVWGKQFF	NA	NA	TRBV18	TRBJ2-1
TGTGCCAGCACTAGCGGACTCACCGGGGAGCTGTTTTTT	CASTSGLTGELFF	TRBD2	NA	TRBV28	TRBJ2-2
TGTGCCAGCACAATGGGACTAGCGGGAGGCCGGGAGCAGTTCTTC	CASTMGLAGGREQFF	TRBD2	NA	TRBV27	TRBJ2-1
TGCAGCGTTGACGAGAGGAACACTGAAGCTTTCTTT	CSVDERNTEAFF	NA	few	TRBV29-1	TRBJ1-1
TGTGCCAGCAGCTTGGGACTCGCGCGCACAGATACGCAGTATTTT	CASSLGLARTDTQYF	NA	NA	TRBV5-6	TRBJ2-3
TGTGCCAGCAGGACGGGATACGAGACCCAGTACTTC	CASRTGYETQYF	NA	once	TRBV28	TRBJ2-5
TGTGCCAGCAGTGAGAGCCCCTACGAGCAGTACTTC	CASSESPYEQYF	NA	NA	TRBV2	TRBJ2-7
TGTGCCAGCAGGACGGGACTACAAAACACCGGGGAGCTGTTTTTT	CASRTGLQNTGELFF	TRBD2	few	TRBV2	TRBJ2-2
TGTGCCAGCAGCGTAGCAGAGCTAGCGGGAGGGTGGGAGCAGTTCTTC	CASSVAELAGGWEQFF	TRBD2	NA	TRBV9	TRBJ2-1
TGTGCCAGCAGCACACGGACTAGCTGGACCGGGGAGCTGTTTTTT	CASSTRTSWTGELFF	TRBD2	NA	TRBV5-4	TRBJ2-2
TGTGCCAGCAGTACGGGAGGGAGGATAGATGAGCAGTTCTTC	CASSTGGRIDEQFF	TRBD2	NA	TRBV28	TRBJ2-1
TGTGCCAGTAGTTCATCAGGGCACAATCAGCCCCAGCATTTT	CASSSSGHNQPQHF	NA	NA	TRBV19	TRBJ1-5
TGTGCCAGCAGCCCCTGGCCTAATCAGCCCCAGCATTTT	CASSPWPNQPQHF	NA	NA	TRBV5-8	TRBJ1-5
TGTGCCAGTAAACTAAGGTGGGCGCAAGACCCAGATCACTACGAGCAGTACTTC	CASKLRWAQDPDHYEQYF	NA	NA	TRBV19	TRBJ2-7
TGTGCCAGCAGCGGGGGAGGTCACCGCAACTATGGCTACACCTTC	CASSGGGHRNYGYTF	NA	NA	TRBV5-5	TRBJ1-2
TGTGCCAGCAGTTCCCGGGAGGGTGATACGCAGTATTTT	CASSSREGDTQYF	TRBD2	NA	TRBV27	TRBJ2-3
TGTGCCAGCAGTTCGGACTGGAGTGAAGCTTTCTTT	CASSSDWSEAFF	NA	few	TRBV25-1	TRBJ1-1
TGCAGCGTTGTTCCAGGGTCAGAGACCCAGTACTTC	CSVVPGSETQYF	NA	NA	TRBV29-1	TRBJ2-5
TGTGCCAGCGGCTGGAGGGATTCACATATCTATGGCTACACCTTC	CASGWRDSHIYGYTF	NA	NA	TRBV27	TRBJ1-2
TGTGCCAGCAGTGCGAGGGGTGGGCATAGCAATCAGCCCCAGCATTTT	CASSARGGHSNQPQHF	NA	few	TRBV2	TRBJ1-5
TGTGCCAGCAGTTTATCGGGGGGGATAGTCTTACCCTACGAGCAGTACTTC	CASSLSGGIVLPYEQYF	TRBD2	NA	TRBV27	TRBJ2-7
TGTGCCAGTAGGGCCGGGAGAGAAGATACGCAGTATTTT	CASRAGREDTQYF	NA	once	TRBV19	TRBJ2-3
TGTGCCAGCAGCCAGGCCTACGAGCAGTACTTC	CASSQAYEQYF	NA	NA	TRBV14	TRBJ2-7
TGTGCCAGTAGTGTGGACAGTCTTAGCTCCTACAATGAGCAGTTCTTC	CASSVDSLSSYNEQFF	NA	NA	TRBV19	TRBJ2-1